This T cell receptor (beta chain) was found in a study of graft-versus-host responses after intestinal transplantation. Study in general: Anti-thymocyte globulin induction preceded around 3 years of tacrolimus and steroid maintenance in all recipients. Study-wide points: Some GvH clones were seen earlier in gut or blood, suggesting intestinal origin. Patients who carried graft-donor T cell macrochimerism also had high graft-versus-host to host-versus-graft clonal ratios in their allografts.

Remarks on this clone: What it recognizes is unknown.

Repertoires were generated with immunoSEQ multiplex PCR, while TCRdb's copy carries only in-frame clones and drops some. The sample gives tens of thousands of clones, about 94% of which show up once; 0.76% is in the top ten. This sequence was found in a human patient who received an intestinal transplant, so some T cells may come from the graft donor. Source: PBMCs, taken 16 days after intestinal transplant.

In nucleotides, the CDR3 is TGCGCCAGCAGTGTTTCCCTCTACAATGAGCAGTTCTTC. Protein: CASSVSLYNEQFF. The V and J genes are TRBV10-1 and TRBJ2-1; D ambiguous. Looked up from germline, CDR1 is WNHNN and CDR2 is SYGVQD (reference sequence). CDR3 length equals 13 residues. The V end lost 4 bases, the J end lost 3 bases, and 7 bases lay between the germline ends.